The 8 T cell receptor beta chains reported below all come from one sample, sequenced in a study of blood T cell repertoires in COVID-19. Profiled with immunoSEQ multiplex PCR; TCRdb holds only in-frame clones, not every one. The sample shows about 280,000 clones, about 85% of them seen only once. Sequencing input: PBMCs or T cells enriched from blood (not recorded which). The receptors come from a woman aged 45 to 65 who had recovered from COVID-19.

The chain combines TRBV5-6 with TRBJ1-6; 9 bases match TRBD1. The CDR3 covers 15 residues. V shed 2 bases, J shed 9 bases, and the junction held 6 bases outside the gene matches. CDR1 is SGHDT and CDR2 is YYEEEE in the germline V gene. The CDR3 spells CASSFGTGWGSPLHF. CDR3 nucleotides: TGTGCCAGCAGCTTCGGGACAGGGTGGGGTTCACCCCTCCACTTT. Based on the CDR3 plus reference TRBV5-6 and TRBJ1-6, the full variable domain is DAGVTQSPTHLIKTRGQQVTLRCSPKSGHDTVSWYQQALGQGPQFIFQYYEEEERQRGNFPDRFSGHQFPNYSSELNVNALLLGDSALYLCASSFGTGWGSPLHFGNGTRLTVT.

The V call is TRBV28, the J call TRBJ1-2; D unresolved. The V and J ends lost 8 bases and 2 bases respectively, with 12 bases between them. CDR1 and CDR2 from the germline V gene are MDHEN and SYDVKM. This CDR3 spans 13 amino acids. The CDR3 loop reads CASFSGVNYGYTF. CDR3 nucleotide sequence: TGTGCCAGCTTTAGCGGGGTCAACTATGGCTACACCTTC.

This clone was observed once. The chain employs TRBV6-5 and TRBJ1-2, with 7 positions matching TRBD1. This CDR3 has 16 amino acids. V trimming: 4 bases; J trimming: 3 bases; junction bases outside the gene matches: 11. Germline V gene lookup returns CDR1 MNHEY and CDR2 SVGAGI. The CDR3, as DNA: TGTGCCAGCAGTTCCTCGTCGGGACAGCCACACTATGGCTACACCTTC. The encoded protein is CASSSSSGQPHYGYTF.

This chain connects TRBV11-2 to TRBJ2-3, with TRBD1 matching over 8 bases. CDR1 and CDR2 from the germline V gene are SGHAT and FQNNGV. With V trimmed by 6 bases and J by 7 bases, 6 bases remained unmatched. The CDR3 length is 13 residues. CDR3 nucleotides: TGTGCCAGCAGGAGGACAGGGAGGAATACGCAGTATTTT. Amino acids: CASRRTGRNTQYF.

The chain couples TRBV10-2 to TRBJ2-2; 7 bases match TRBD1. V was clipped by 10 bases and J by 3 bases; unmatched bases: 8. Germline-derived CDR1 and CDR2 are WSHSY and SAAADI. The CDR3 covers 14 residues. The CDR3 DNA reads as TGCGCCACCTACAGGGGCTGGGACACCGGGGAGCTGTTTTTT. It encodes CATYRGWDTGELFF.

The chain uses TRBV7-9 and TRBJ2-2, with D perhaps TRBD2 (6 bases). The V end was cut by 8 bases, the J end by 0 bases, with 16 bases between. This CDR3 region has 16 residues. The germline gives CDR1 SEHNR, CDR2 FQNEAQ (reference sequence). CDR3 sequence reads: CASFTRRTTNTGELFF. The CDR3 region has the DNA TGTGCCAGCTTCACCCGCAGGACTACGAACACCGGGGAGCTGTTTTTT.

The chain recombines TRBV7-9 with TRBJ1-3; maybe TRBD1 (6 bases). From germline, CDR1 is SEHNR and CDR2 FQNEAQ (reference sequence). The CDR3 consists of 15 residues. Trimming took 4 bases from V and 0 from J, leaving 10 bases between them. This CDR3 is CASSWTVNSGNTIYF. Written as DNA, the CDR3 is TGTGCCAGCAGCTGGACAGTTAACTCTGGAAACACCATATATTTT.

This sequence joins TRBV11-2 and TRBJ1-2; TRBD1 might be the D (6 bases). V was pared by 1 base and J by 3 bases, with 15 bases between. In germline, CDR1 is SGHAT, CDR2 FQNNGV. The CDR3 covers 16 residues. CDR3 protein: CASSLGIRGSDYGYTF. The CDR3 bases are TGTGCCAGCAGCTTAGGGATAAGGGGGTCGGACTATGGCTACACCTTC. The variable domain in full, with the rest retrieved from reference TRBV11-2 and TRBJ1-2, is EAGVAQSPRYKIIEKRQSVAFWCNPISGHATLYWYQQILGQGPKLLIQFQNNGVVDDSQLPKDRFSAERLKGVDSTLKIQPAKLEDSAVYLCASSLGIRGSDYGYTFGSGTRLTVV.